This entry concerns a single TCR beta chain. Its antigen is still unknown. Germline CDR1 is MDHEN and CDR2 is SYDVKM. V lost 5 bases and J 9 bases, leaving 20 bases between the germline ends. CDR3 length: 15 amino acids. Regarding donors, all were healthy bone marrow donors. The sample belongs to a study of cytomegalovirus exposure and HLA in healthy donors. Study in general: A previous analysis identified fewer than 130 million unique TCR beta sequences derived from roughly 180 million T cells.

The PCR contained 60 Vbeta and 13 Jbeta primers. This table comes from immunoSEQ multiplex PCR, and its TCRdb copy is limited to in-frame clones, with some not included. The sample records tens of thousands of clones, just under 75% being singletons. General study points: For most subjects, TCR beta sequences were reported to predict HLA-A and HLA-B alleles with accuracy. Using the classifier, cytomegalovirus status was reportedly diagnosed with high specificity and sensitivity.

Sequenced: PBMCs. The TCR sequence derives from a human donor in good health. This chain links TRBV28 with TRBJ1-5; D not resolved. The CDR3 reads CASSPRVGGRGPQHF. CDR3 DNA sequence: TGTGCCAGCAGTCCCCGGGTGGGCGGTCGGGGGCCCCAGCATTTT. The variable domain in full, completed from reference TRBV28 and TRBJ1-5, reads DVKVTQSSRYLVKRTGEKVFLECVQDMDHENMFWYRQDPGLGLRLIYFSYDVKMKEKGDIPEGYSVSREKKERFSLILESASTNQTSMYLCASSPRVGGRGPQHFGDGTRLSIL.